This section outlines one TCR beta chain sequence together with its context. These data are taken from a study of siplizumab effects on memory and regulatory T cells. V shed 0 bases and J shed 6 bases, with 6 bases lying between them. The CDR3 has 13 amino acids. CDR1 and CDR2 from the germline V gene are MNHNY and SVGAGI (reference sequence). Data came from immunoSEQ multiplex PCR; TCRdb stores just in-frame clones and leaves some out. The sample holds around 77,000 clones, about 90% seen once. V gene TRBV6-6 combines with J gene TRBJ1-5; D remains unclear. The source of this sequence is a human donor in good health. Material: CD8+ T cells sorted from blood. The DNA for the CDR3 is TGTGCCAGCAGTTACTCGAAAAGTCAGCCCCAGCATTTT. This sequence encodes CASSYSKSQPQHF.